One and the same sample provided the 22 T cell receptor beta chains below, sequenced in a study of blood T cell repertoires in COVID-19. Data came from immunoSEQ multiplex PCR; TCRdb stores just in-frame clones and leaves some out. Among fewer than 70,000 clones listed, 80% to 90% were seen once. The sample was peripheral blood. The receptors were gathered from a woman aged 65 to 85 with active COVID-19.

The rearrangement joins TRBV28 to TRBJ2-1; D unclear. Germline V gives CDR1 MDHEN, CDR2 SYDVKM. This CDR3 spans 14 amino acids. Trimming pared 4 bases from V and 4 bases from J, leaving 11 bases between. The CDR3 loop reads CASSSPGDYNEQFF. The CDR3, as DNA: TGTGCCAGCAGTTCCCCCGGAGATTACAATGAGCAGTTCTTC.

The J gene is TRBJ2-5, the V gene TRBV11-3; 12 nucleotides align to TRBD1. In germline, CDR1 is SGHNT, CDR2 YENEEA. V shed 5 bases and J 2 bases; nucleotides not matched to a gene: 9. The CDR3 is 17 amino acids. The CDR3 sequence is CASSLGQGAVKQETQYF. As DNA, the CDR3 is TGTGCCAGCAGCCTGGGACAGGGGGCAGTTAAACAAGAGACCCAGTACTTC.

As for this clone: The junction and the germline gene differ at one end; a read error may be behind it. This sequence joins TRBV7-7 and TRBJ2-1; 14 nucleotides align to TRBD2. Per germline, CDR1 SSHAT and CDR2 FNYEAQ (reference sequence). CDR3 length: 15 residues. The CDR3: CASSLGTSGGNEQFF. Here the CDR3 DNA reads TGTGCTAGCAGCTTAGGGACTAGCGGGGGCAATGAGCAGTTCTTC.

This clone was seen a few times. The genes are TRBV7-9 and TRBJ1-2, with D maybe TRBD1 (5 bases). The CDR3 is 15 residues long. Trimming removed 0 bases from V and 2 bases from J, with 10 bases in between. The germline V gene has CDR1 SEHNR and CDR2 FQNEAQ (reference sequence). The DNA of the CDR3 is TGTGCCAGCAGCTTAGCGGGCAGGGTAAACTATGGCTACACCTTC. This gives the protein CASSLAGRVNYGYTF.

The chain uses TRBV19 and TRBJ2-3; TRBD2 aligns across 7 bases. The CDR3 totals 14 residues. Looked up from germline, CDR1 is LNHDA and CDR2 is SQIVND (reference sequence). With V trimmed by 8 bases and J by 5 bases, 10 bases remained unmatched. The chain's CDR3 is CASHWAGEVDTQYF. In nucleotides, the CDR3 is TGTGCCAGTCATTGGGCGGGAGAGGTAGATACGCAGTATTTT.

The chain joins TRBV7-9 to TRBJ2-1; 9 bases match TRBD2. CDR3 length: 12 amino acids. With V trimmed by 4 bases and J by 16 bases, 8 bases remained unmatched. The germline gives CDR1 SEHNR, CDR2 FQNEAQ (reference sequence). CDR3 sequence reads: CASSYINSGRFF. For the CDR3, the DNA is TGTGCCAGCAGCTATATCAATAGCGGGAGATTCTTC. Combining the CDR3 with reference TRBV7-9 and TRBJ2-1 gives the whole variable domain DTGVSQNPRHKITKRGQNVTFRCDPISEHNRLYWYRQTLGQGPEFLTYFQNEAQLEKSRLLSDRFSAERPKGSFSTLEIQRTEQGDSAMYLCASSYINSGRFFGPGTRLTVL.

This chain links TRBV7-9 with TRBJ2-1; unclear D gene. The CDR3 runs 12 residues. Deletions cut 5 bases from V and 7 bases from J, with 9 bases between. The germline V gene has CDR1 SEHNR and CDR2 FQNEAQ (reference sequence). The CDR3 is CASSPWANEQFF. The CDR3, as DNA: TGTGCCAGCAGCCCCTGGGCAAATGAGCAGTTCTTC. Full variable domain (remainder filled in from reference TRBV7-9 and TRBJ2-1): DTGVSQNPRHKITKRGQNVTFRCDPISEHNRLYWYRQTLGQGPEFLTYFQNEAQLEKSRLLSDRFSAERPKGSFSTLEIQRTEQGDSAMYLCASSPWANEQFFGPGTRLTVL.

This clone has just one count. CDR3 bases: TGTGCCAGTAGTATCCGACAGGGCACGAATGGCTACACCTTC. Its translation is CASSIRQGTNGYTF. V usage is TRBV19 and J usage is TRBJ1-2, with 7 bases aligning to TRBD1. V lost 3 bases to trimming and J lost 6 bases; unmatched junction nucleotides: 7. Per the germline V gene, CDR1 is LNHDA and CDR2 is SQIVND (reference sequence). The CDR3 is 14 amino acids. The variable domain in full, with the rest retrieved from reference TRBV19 and TRBJ1-2, is DGGITQSPKYLFRKEGQNVTLSCEQNLNHDAMYWYRQDPGQGLRLIYYSQIVNDFQKGDIAEGYSVSREKKESFPLTVTSAQKNPTAFYLCASSIRQGTNGYTFGSGTRLTVV.

CDR3 amino acids: CASSPGGVSPYEQYF. The CDR3 nucleotides read TGTGCCAGCTCACCGGGAGGGGTTTCCCCCTACGAGCAGTACTTC. The V and J genes are TRBV18 and TRBJ2-7; TRBD2 agrees at 7 bases. Germline-derived CDR1 and CDR2 are KGHSH and LQKENI. CDR3 size: 15 residues. The V gene end was trimmed by 3 bases and the J gene end by 2 bases; junction bases not matched to a gene: 7.

This CDR3 reads CASSPLLPGTYEQYF. In DNA form, the CDR3 reads TGTGCCAGCAGCCCCCTTTTACCCGGGACCTACGAGCAGTACTTC. The chain has TRBV3-1 (or the pseudogene TRBV3-2) and TRBJ2-7, with a possible D match to TRBD2 (5 bases). CDR1 and CDR2 (germline): LGHDT, YNNKEL (reference sequence). This CDR3 contains 15 residues. V lost 4 bases and J lost 2, with 15 bases in between.

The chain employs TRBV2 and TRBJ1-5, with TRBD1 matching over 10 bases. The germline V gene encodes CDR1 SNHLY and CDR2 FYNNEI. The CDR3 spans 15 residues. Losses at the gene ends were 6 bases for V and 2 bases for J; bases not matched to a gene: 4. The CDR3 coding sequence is TGTGCCAGCAGAGGTGGGACAGGGGGCAATCAGCCCCAGCATTTT. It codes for CASRGGTGGNQPQHF.

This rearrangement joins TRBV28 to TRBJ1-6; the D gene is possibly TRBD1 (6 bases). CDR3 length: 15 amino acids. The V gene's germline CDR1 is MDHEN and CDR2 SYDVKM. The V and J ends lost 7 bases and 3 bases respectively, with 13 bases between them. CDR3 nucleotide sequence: TGTGCCAGCACCCACAGGGCCTACTATAATTCACCCCTCCACTTT. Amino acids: CASTHRAYYNSPLHF.

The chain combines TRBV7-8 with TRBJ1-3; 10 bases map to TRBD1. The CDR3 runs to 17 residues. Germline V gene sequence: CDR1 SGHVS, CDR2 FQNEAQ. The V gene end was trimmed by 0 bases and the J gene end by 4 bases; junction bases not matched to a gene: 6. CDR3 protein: CASSLAGQGSFGNTIYF. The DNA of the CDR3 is TGTGCCAGCAGCTTAGCGGGACAGGGGAGCTTCGGAAACACCATATATTTT.

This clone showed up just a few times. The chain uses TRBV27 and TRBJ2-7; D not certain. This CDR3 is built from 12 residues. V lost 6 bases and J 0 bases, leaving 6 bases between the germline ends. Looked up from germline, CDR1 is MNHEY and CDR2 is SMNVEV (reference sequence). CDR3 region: CASRRSSYEQYF. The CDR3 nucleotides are TGTGCCAGCAGGCGTAGCTCCTACGAGCAGTACTTC.

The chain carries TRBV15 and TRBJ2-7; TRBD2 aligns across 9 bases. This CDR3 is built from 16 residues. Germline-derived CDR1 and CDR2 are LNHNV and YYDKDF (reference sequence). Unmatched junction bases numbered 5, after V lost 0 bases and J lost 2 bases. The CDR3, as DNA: TGTGCCACCAGCAGAGATTGGCTAGCGGGACCCTACGAGCAGTACTTC. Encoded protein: CATSRDWLAGPYEQYF.

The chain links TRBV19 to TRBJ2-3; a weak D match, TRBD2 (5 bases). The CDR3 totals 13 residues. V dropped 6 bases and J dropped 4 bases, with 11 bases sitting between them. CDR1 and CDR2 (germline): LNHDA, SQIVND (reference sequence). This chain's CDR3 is CASRIAGSDTQYF. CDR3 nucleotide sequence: TGTGCCAGTAGAATTGCGGGCTCAGATACGCAGTATTTT.

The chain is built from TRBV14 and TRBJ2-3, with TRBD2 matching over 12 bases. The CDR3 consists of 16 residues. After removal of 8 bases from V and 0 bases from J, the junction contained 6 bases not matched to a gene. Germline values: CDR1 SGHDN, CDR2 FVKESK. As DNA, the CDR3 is TGTGCCAGCTCTACTAGCGGGAGGAAGAGCACAGATACGCAGTATTTT. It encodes CASSTSGRKSTDTQYF.

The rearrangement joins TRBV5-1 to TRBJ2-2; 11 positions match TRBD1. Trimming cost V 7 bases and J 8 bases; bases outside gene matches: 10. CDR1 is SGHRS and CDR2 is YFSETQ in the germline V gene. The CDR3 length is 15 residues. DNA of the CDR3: TGCGCCAGCTTGGATACCGGGACAGGGGGTGGGGAGCTGTTTTTT. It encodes CASLDTGTGGGELFF.

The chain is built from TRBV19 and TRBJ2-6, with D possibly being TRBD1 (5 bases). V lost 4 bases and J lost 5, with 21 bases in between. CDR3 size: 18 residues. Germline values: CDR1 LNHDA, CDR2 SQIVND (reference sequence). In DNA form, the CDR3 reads TGTGCCAGTAGTAACCACCCTACTTGGGGCGGAAGGGCCAACGTCCTGACTTTC. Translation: CASSNHPTWGGRANVLTF.

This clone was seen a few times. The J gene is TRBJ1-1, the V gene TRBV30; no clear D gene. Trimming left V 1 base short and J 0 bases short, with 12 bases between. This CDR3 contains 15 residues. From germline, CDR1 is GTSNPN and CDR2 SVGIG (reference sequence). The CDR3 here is CAWSAGSYMNTEAFF. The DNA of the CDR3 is TGTGCCTGGAGTGCGGGTTCATATATGAACACTGAAGCTTTCTTT.

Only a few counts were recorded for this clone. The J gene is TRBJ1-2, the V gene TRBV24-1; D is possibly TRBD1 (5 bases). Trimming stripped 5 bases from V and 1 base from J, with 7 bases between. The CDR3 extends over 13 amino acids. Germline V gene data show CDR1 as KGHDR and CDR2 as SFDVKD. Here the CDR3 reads CATSGGGNYGYTF. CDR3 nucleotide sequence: TGTGCCACCAGTGGGGGGGGTAACTATGGCTACACCTTC.

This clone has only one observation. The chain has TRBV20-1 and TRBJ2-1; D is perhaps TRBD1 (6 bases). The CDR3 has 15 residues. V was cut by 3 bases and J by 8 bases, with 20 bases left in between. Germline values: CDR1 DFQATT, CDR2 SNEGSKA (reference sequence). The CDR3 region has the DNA TGCAGTGCTAGTCATGAAATTTACAGGGTTGATGAGCAGTTCTTC. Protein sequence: CSASHEIYRVDEQFF.